This T cell receptor (beta chain) came from a study of type 1 and type 2 diabetes patients. Overall study findings and caveats: Type 2 diabetes patients had few highly-expanded CD4+ clones, median one. V and J gene usage correlated at around 0.97 between type 2 diabetes and control samples. Type 1 diabetes repertoires were significantly less diverse than type 2 diabetes ones.

Germline CDR1 and CDR2: MNHEY and SVGEGT. CDR3 length: 13 amino acids. The V end was cut by 1 base, the J end by 7 bases, with 8 bases between. As regards this clonotype: The antigen remains undetermined.

The PCR template was genomic DNA. Amplification of the beta chain CDR3 used 30 forward and 13 reverse multiplex primers. One entry per CDR3 protein results from TCRdb running MiXCR on the multiplex PCR reads. The data contain about 250,000 distinct CDR3 sequences, roughly 48% of them singletons. V and J are TRBV6-2 or TRBV6-3 and TRBJ2-1; D is unclear. This TCR was sampled from a young man with type 2 diabetes. What was sequenced was peripheral blood mononuclear cells (PBMCs). CDR3 bases: TGTGCCAGCAGTTACTGGGTTCGGAATGAGCAGTTCTTC. It codes for CASSYWVRNEQFF.